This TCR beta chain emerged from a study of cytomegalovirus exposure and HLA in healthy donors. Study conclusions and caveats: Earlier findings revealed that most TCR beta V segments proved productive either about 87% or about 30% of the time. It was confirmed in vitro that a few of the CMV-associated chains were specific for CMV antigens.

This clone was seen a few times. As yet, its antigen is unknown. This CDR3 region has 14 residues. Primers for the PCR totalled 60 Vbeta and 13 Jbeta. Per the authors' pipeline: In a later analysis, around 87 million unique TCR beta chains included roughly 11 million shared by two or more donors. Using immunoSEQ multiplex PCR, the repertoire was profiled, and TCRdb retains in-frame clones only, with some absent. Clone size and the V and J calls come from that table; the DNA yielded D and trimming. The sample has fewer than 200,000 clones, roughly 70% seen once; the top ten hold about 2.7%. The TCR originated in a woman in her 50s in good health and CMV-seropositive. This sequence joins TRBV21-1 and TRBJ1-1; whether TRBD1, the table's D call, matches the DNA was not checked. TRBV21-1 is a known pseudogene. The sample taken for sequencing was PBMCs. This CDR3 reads CASTAGQTNTEAFF. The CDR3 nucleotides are TGTGCCAGCACTGCCGGACAGACCAACACTGAAGCTTTCTTT.